These T cell receptor beta chains were read from a single sample in a study of cytomegalovirus exposure and HLA in healthy donors. Sequencing used immunoSEQ multiplex PCR; TCRdb keeps in-frame clones, though not all of them. The sample lists about 210,000 clones, approximately 80% occurring once. Source material: PBMCs. Every receptor here comes from a woman aged 45-59 years in good health and CMV-seropositive. Both conserved end residues are part of each CDR3. A D gene is named only where the DNA matches it firmly. Size values are once, few and many counts, or a class for expanded clones, and some rows have none.

>TRBJ2-3|NA|TRBV6-1|NA
TGTGCCAGCAACGTTCTAGGCGATACGCAGTATTTT
CASNVLGDTQYF
>TRBJ1-5|NA|TRBV2|NA
TGTGCCAGCAGGAGCCCCGGTCAGCCCCAGCATTTT
CASRSPGQPQHF
>TRBJ1-2|NA|TRBV5-4|NA
TGTGCCAGCAGCTGGGGCTCCCCCGACTATGGCTACACCTTC
CASSWGSPDYGYTF
>TRBJ2-1|NA|TRBV7-2|TRBD2
TGTGCCAGCAGCTTAATGCGGGGGGGAAACAATGAGCAGTTCTTC
CASSLMRGGNNEQFF
>TRBJ1-4|few|TRBV6-6|TRBD1
TGTGCCAGCAGTTTGGGACAGACGGTTTCTAATGAAAAACTGTTTTTT
CASSLGQTVSNEKLFF
>TRBJ1-4|few|TRBV12-5|NA
TGTGCTAGTGGACAAGACATAGGGGGAGAAAAACTGTTTTTT
CASGQDIGGEKLFF
>TRBJ1-2|NA|TRBV10-2|TRBD1
TGCGCCAGCAGTGAGTTACAGGGGGCGATAGGCTATGGCTACACCTTC
CASSELQGAIGYGYTF
>TRBJ2-7|NA|TRBV6-6|TRBD1
TGTGCCAGCAGTTACGCGTCGGGACAGGGGAGGCTCGAGCAGTACTTC
CASSYASGQGRLEQYF
>TRBJ1-5|NA|TRBV30|NA
TGTGCCTGGAGCCGGGGACTGTTCAATCAGCCCCAGCATTTT
CAWSRGLFNQPQHF
>TRBJ1-1|NA|TRBV28|TRBD1
TGTGCCAGCAGAACAGGGGGCGAGGGAGCTTTCTTT
CASRTGGEGAFF
>TRBJ2-3|few|TRBV4-2|NA
TGTGCCAGCAGCCAAGACCAGACAGTTACTAGCACAGATACGCAGTATTTT
CASSQDQTVTSTDTQYF
>TRBJ1-6|NA|TRBV6-5|NA
TGTGCCAGCTTAGGTATGAGGACCTATAATTCACCCCTCCACTTT
CASLGMRTYNSPLHF
>TRBJ2-4|NA|TRBV5-8|TRBD2
TGTGCCAGCAGCCCAACCGGGACTAGCGGGGCCGTTAGGGGCAAAAACATTCAGTACTTC
CASSPTGTSGAVRGKNIQYF
>TRBJ2-1|NA|TRBV6-4|TRBD2
TGTGCCAGCAGTAGACTAGCGGGGGGGAAAGGGTCCTACAATGAGCAGTTCTTC
CASSRLAGGKGSYNEQFF
>TRBJ2-3|NA|TRBV27|TRBD2
TGTGCCAGCAGTTTCTCGCTAGCGGGAACAGATACGCAGTATTTT
CASSFSLAGTDTQYF
>TRBJ2-7|NA|TRBV7-8|TRBD1
TGTGCCAGTGACAGGGGACACGAGCAGTACTTC
CASDRGHEQYF
>TRBJ2-1|NA|TRBV4-3|NA
TGCGCCAGCAGCCCAGACCCAACCACTATCTACAATGAGCAGTTCTTC
CASSPDPTTIYNEQFF
>TRBJ2-5|NA|TRBV7-2|TRBD2
TGTGCCAGCAGCTTAAGTCCTAGCGGGGGGTCCCAGTACTTC
CASSLSPSGGSQYF
>TRBJ2-7|NA|TRBV5-4|NA
TGTGCCAGCAGCTGGGGAAGGGGGGAGCAGTACTTC
CASSWGRGEQYF
>TRBJ1-3|NA|TRBV11-3|NA
TGTGCCAGCAGCAAAGGGGGAGACTCTGGAAACACCATATATTTT
CASSKGGDSGNTIYF
>TRBJ2-1|NA|TRBV27|TRBD1
TGTGCCAGCAGGACAGGGACCCCCAATGAGCAGTTCTTC
CASRTGTPNEQFF
>TRBJ2-1|NA|TRBV7-3|NA
TGTGCCAGCAGCCACACGAATCTGACAGGTCTAAATGAGCAGTTCTTC
CASSHTNLTGLNEQFF
>TRBJ2-7|few|TRBV19|TRBD1
TGTGCCAGTAGGCCGGGACAGGGGAACTACGAGCAGTACTTC
CASRPGQGNYEQYF
>TRBJ1-5|NA|TRBV4-3|NA
TGCGCCAGCAGCCAAGAGGGAGCAGGTCAGCCCCAGCATTTT
CASSQEGAGQPQHF
>TRBJ1-2|NA|TRBV7-9|NA
TGTGCCAGCAGCTTAGTTCCTCACTATGGCTACACCTTC
CASSLVPHYGYTF
>TRBJ2-2|NA|TRBV5-5|NA
TGTGCCAGCAGCTTGGGGGGGGACACCGGGGAGCTGTTTTTT
CASSLGGDTGELFF
>TRBJ1-3|NA|TRBV29-1|NA
TGCAGCGCCGGGGGGCTGGGCGCGGGAACTGGAAACACCATATATTTT
CSAGGLGAGTGNTIYF
>TRBJ1-4|NA|TRBV5-1|NA
TGCGCCAGCAGCTTGAACGGGGTGACTAATGAAAAACTGTTTTTT
CASSLNGVTNEKLFF
>TRBJ2-5|NA|TRBV19|TRBD1
TGTGCCAGCCGGGACAGGCAAGAGACCCAGTACTTC
CASRDRQETQYF
>TRBJ1-6|NA|TRBV6-6|TRBD1
TGTGCCAGCAGTTACGGACAGGGCGGATATAATTCACCCCTCCACTTT
CASSYGQGGYNSPLHF
>TRBJ2-3|NA|TRBV9|NA
TGTGCCAGCAGTCCCACGGCGGGGGCCGGAGATACGCAGTATTTT
CASSPTAGAGDTQYF
>TRBJ2-1|NA|TRBV6-4|TRBD2
TGTGCCAGCAGTCCTACTAGCGGGGGGGCCAATGAGCAGTTCTTC
CASSPTSGGANEQFF
>TRBJ2-1|NA|TRBV7-9|TRBD2
TGTGCCAGCAGCACCCACGTTGCCAGACTAGCGGGGGGCCACAATGAGCAGTTCTTC
CASSTHVARLAGGHNEQFF
>TRBJ2-7|few|TRBV7-9|TRBD1
TGTGCCAGCAGCCCCCGACAGGGACCCTCCTACGAGCAGTACTTC
CASSPRQGPSYEQYF
>TRBJ1-1|NA|TRBV6-1|NA
TGTGCCAGCAACCCTCGGGGCACTGAAGCTTTCTTT
CASNPRGTEAFF
>TRBJ1-2|NA|TRBV4-1|TRBD1
TGCGCCAGCAGCCTCGGGACAGCAGACACCTATGGCTACACCTTC
CASSLGTADTYGYTF
>TRBJ2-7|NA|TRBV4-1|NA
TGCGCCAGCAGCCCACAACAGGTCCTCTTCTACGAGCAGTACTTC
CASSPQQVLFYEQYF
>TRBJ2-2|once|TRBV7-9|NA
TGTGCCAGCAGCTTAGAGGGGGTTCTTGCGGGGAACACCGGGGAGCTGTTTTTT
CASSLEGVLAGNTGELFF
>TRBJ2-5|NA|TRBV6-5|TRBD1
TGTGCCAGCAGTTTGGGACAGGGGAAAGAGACCCAGTACTTC
CASSLGQGKETQYF
>TRBJ2-7|NA|TRBV29-1|TRBD2
TGCAGCGTTGAAGATCTTTTGACTAGCGGGGGCCGTACCTACGAGCAGTACTTC
CSVEDLLTSGGRTYEQYF
>TRBJ1-2|NA|TRBV7-9|NA
TGTGCCAGCAGCTTAGCCCACATTTCAAATGGCTACACCTTC
CASSLAHISNGYTF
>TRBJ2-7|NA|TRBV28|TRBD1
TGTGCCAGCAGCTCACGCGGCGCACAAGACAGGGGGCGTTATTACGAGCAGTACTTC
CASSSRGAQDRGRYYEQYF
>TRBJ2-3|NA|TRBV4-2|NA
TGTGCCAGCAGCCAACGATACAGGGGCACAGATACGCAGTATTTT
CASSQRYRGTDTQYF
>TRBJ2-2|NA|TRBV19|TRBD1
TGTGCCAGTAGTATGGGACAGGGCGTCGGGGAGCTGTTTTTT
CASSMGQGVGELFF
>TRBJ2-7|NA|TRBV5-1|TRBD1
TGCGCCAGCAGCTTGGCACCGGGACAGGGTGGGGAGCAGTACTTC
CASSLAPGQGGEQYF
>TRBJ1-2|NA|TRBV15|NA
TGTGCCACCAGCCTTAAGAGACGACGGGATGAAGCTAACTATGGCTACACCTTC
CATSLKRRRDEANYGYTF
>TRBJ1-1|NA|TRBV27|NA
TGTGCCAGCAGTTTGCCGCGGGGAAGGAACACTGAAGCTTTCTTT
CASSLPRGRNTEAFF
>TRBJ1-1|NA|TRBV15|NA
TGTGCCACCAGCAGAGATCCCCAAGGGGCTGAAGCTTTCTTT
CATSRDPQGAEAFF
>TRBJ2-6|NA|TRBV30|NA
TGTGCCGTGGATGGGGGCCTCTCTGGGGCCAACGTCCTGACTTTC
CAVDGGLSGANVLTF
>TRBJ2-3|NA|TRBV4-2|TRBD1
TGTGCCAGCAGCCCCGCCCCAGGACAGGGCCCAGATACGCAGTATTTT
CASSPAPGQGPDTQYF
>TRBJ2-1|NA|TRBV5-1|TRBD1
TGCGCCAGCAGCTTGGGGGACAGGGTTGGGGGTGAGCAGTTCTTC
CASSLGDRVGGEQFF
>TRBJ1-1|NA|TRBV10-3|NA
TGTGCCATCAGTGTCTCAGTTATGAACACTGAAGCTTTCTTT
CAISVSVMNTEAFF
>TRBJ1-1|NA|TRBV9|NA
TGTGCCAGCAGCGCACCCCCTCGAGGGGGTAACACTGAAGCTTTCTTT
CASSAPPRGGNTEAFF
>TRBJ2-3|NA|TRBV27|TRBD2
TGTGCCAGCAGTTCGCGGGGGGGCCTGGATACGCAGTATTTT
CASSSRGGLDTQYF
>TRBJ2-7|NA|TRBV10-2|NA
TGCGCCAGCAACATGGACAGATACTACGAGCAGTACTTC
CASNMDRYYEQYF